The entry that follows covers one T cell receptor (beta chain) sequence. Its antigen is unknown. This sample is part of a study of OX40 agonist ivuxolimab in advanced cancers. Study overall: Partial responses were achieved by three patients, one with hepatocellular carcinoma and two with cutaneous melanoma. Study-wide results and limits: Expanded clones belonging to CD8+ T cells outnumbered, on average, those of CD4+.

The data were produced by immunoSEQ multiplex PCR, yet TCRdb's version contains in-frame clones alone and is incomplete. This table has around 80,000 clones, roughly nine tenths appearing once. J was trimmed by 4 bases and V by 6 bases; bases with no gene match: 8. This CDR3 contains 15 residues. Germline CDR1 is WNHNN and CDR2 is SYGVQD (reference sequence). This TCR derives from an adult with an advanced solid tumor such as melanoma, head and neck, liver or kidney cancer. The rearrangement joins TRBV10-1 to TRBJ2-3, with 9 bases that match TRBD2. The sample consisted of CD4+ or CD8+ T cells sorted from blood, taken in a trial of the OX40 agonist ivuxolimab. The CDR3 protein is CASSQSGRSPDTQYF. CDR3 DNA: TGCGCCAGCAGCCAGAGCGGGAGGTCACCAGATACGCAGTATTTT.